This T cell receptor (beta chain) originates from a study of OX40 agonist ivuxolimab in advanced cancers. Here immunoSEQ multiplex PCR was the method, and the copy in TCRdb shows in-frame clones only, minus some. Among 53,000 or so clones listed, roughly 84% were seen once. This clone was detected once. Sequenced material: CD4+ or CD8+ T cells sorted from blood, taken in a trial of the OX40 agonist ivuxolimab. This sequence was found in an adult with an advanced solid tumor such as melanoma, head and neck, liver or kidney cancer.

In DNA, the CDR3 is TGTGCCAGCAGCCCGAGGGCTAGGGCCCACGAGCAGTACTTC. Protein: CASSPRARAHEQYF. The chain is built from TRBV7-2 and TRBJ2-7; D may be TRBD2 (5 bases). The CDR3 is 14 residues long. Germline V gene lookup returns CDR1 SGHTA and CDR2 FQGNSA. V gave up 5 bases and J gave up 5 bases, with 16 bases separating them. Together with reference TRBV7-2 and TRBJ2-7, the CDR3 gives the full variable domain: GAGVSQSPSNKVTEKGKDVELRCDPISGHTALYWYRQSLGQGLEFLIYFQGNSAPDKSGLPSDRFSAERTGGSVSTLTIQRTQQEDSAVYLCASSPRARAHEQYFGPGTRLTVT.